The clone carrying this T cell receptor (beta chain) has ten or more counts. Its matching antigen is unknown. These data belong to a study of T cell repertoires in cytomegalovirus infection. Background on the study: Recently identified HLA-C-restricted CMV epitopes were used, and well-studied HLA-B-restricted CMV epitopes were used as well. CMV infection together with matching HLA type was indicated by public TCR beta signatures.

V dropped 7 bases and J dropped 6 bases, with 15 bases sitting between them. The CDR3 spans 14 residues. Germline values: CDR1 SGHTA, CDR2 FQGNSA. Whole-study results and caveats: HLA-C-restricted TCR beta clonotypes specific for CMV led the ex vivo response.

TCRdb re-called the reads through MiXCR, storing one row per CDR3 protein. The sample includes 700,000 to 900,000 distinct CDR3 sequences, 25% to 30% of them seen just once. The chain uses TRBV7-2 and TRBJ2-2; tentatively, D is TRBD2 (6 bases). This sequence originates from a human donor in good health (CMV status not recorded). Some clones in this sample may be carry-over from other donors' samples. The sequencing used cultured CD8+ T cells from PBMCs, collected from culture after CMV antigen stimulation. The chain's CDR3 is CASTRDFPAGELFF. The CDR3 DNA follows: TGTGCCAGCACCCGGGACTTCCCGGCCGGGGAGCTGTTTTTT.